These 19 T cell receptor beta chains were sequenced from one sample in a study of T cell repertoires in cytomegalovirus infection. TCRdb used MiXCR to reprocess the reads, holding one entry per CDR3 protein. In the table there are approximately 590,000 distinct CDR3 sequences, 40% of which are singletons. For these receptors, no antigen is known. The input for sequencing was cultured PBMCs, taken from culture after CMV antigen stimulation. All receptors come from a human donor in good health (CMV status not recorded). Some clones in this sample may be carry-over from other donors' samples.

This clonotype was counted a few times. This chain joins TRBV28 and TRBJ1-5; D unresolved. This CDR3 comprises 12 residues. Germline V gene data show CDR1 as MDHEN and CDR2 as SYDVKM. The CDR3 DNA sequence: TGTGCTACCCGACGTAGCAATCAGCCCCAGCATTTT. Its translation: CATRRSNQPQHF.

This clonotype has a handful of counts. The CDR3 DNA reads as TGCAGTGCCAGTTCCCTGTCAGAGTGGGGGCGTACAGATACGCAGTATTTT. Protein: CSASSLSEWGRTDTQYF. The chain links TRBV20-1 to TRBJ2-3; a possible D gene is TRBD1 (6 bases). V was trimmed by 6 bases and J by 3 bases, leaving 25 bases between them. Germline lookup yields CDR1 DFQATT and CDR2 SNEGSKA (reference sequence). The CDR3 spans 17 residues.

This clonotype showed up just a few times. The chain links TRBV7-8 to TRBJ1-5; tentative D call: TRBD1 (5 bases). The CDR3 length is 14 residues. V lost 5 bases, J lost 2 bases, and 10 bases lay in between. Germline CDR1 SGHVS, CDR2 FQNEAQ. The CDR3 protein is CASSGPGGNQPQHF. The CDR3 DNA is TGTGCCAGCAGCGGGCCGGGGGGCAATCAGCCCCAGCATTTT. The full variable domain, completed using reference TRBV7-8 and TRBJ1-5, is GAGVSQSPRYKVAKRGQDVALRCDPISGHVSLFWYQQALGQGPEFLTYFQNEAQLDKSGLPSDRFFAERPEGSVSTLKIQRTQQEDSAVYLCASSGPGGNQPQHFGDGTRLSIL.

The chain carries TRBV9 and TRBJ2-1; 10 bases match TRBD2. The CDR3 loop spans 15 amino acids. Germline CDR1 and CDR2: SGDLS and YYNGEE. V lost 4 bases and J lost 9; bases outside the gene matches: 10. CDR3 sequence reads: CASSPQSGRAGEQFF. The CDR3 DNA reads as TGTGCCAGCAGCCCCCAGAGCGGGAGGGCCGGTGAGCAGTTCTTC.

The chain uses TRBV4-1 and TRBJ2-5, with D unclear. V was cut by 1 base and J by 0 bases, with 9 bases left in between. Germline V gives CDR1 MGHRA, CDR2 YSYEKL. The CDR3 runs 15 residues. DNA for the CDR3: TGCGCCAGCAGCCAAGTGTGGTCGTACCAAGAGACCCAGTACTTC. It specifies CASSQVWSYQETQYF.

The gene calls are TRBV12-3 or TRBV12-4 and TRBJ2-2; 12 positions agree with TRBD2. The CDR3 covers 15 residues. Trimming took 8 bases from V and 6 from J; bases not matched to a gene: 7. CDR3 sequence: CASLLAGGLAGELFF. The CDR3 bases are TGTGCCAGCTTACTAGCGGGAGGTCTGGCCGGGGAGCTGTTTTTT.

This chain uses TRBV18 with TRBJ2-7, with a possible D match to TRBD2 (6 bases). Germline V gene data show CDR1 as KGHSH and CDR2 as LQKENI. The CDR3 is 13 residues long. V shed 3 bases and J shed 5 bases, with 11 bases lying between them. Here the CDR3 reads CASSPRGTHEQYF. DNA for the CDR3: TGTGCCAGCTCACCGCGTGGGACTCACGAGCAGTACTTC.

CDR3 protein: CASSPRTNQPQHF. CDR3 nucleotides: TGTGCCAGCAGCCCCCGGACAAATCAGCCCCAGCATTTT. V is TRBV7-2 and J is TRBJ1-5, with D perhaps TRBD1 (5 bases). CDR1 and CDR2 (germline): SGHTA, FQGNSA. This CDR3 is 13 amino acids long. V was cut by 5 bases and J by 4 bases, with 9 bases left in between.

This clonotype occurred many times. V is TRBV7-2 and J is TRBJ2-1; the D gene could be TRBD1 or TRBD2 (7 bases each). CDR1 and CDR2 (germline): SGHTA, FQGNSA. V was shortened by 1 base and J by 10 bases, with 11 bases between the two germline ends. The CDR3 length is 13 residues. The CDR3 DNA reads TGTGCCAGCAGCTTAGAGGGAGGGGGCGAGCAGTTCTTC. Translating gives CASSLEGGGEQFF.

This clonotype was picked up many times. The chain links TRBV7-2 to TRBJ1-4; a weak D match, TRBD1 (5 bases). Germline V gene data show CDR1 as SGHTA and CDR2 as FQGNSA. V was shortened by 5 bases and J by 3 bases, with 10 bases between the two germline ends. The CDR3 runs 14 residues. CDR3 protein: CASSPQGSNEKLFF. The CDR3 bases are TGTGCCAGCAGCCCCCAGGGATCTAATGAAAAACTGTTTTTT.

J is TRBJ1-2 and V is TRBV7-2; the D gene is possibly TRBD1 (5 bases). Germline CDR1 reads SGHTA; CDR2 reads FQGNSA. The germline V and J ends were trimmed by 5 bases and 4 bases, with 20 bases remaining between them. CDR3 size: 16 residues. CDR3 amino acids: CASSPARGGAPYGYTF. In nucleotides, the CDR3 is TGTGCCAGCAGCCCCGCCCGGGGCGGGGCCCCCTATGGCTACACCTTC.

The rearrangement joins TRBV28 to TRBJ1-4, with D perhaps TRBD1 (6 bases). Between the trimmed V and J ends, which lost 7 bases and 6 bases, there was a span of 15 bases. The CDR3 sequence is 14 residues long. The germline V gene has CDR1 MDHEN and CDR2 SYDVKM. The CDR3 DNA sequence: TGTGCCAGCACCCTAGGGGGGCTTGATGAAAAACTGTTTTTT. This codes for CASTLGGLDEKLFF.

The chain recombines TRBV27 with TRBJ2-2; tentative D call: TRBD1 (5 bases). CDR1 is MNHEY and CDR2 is SMNVEV in the germline V gene (reference sequence). The CDR3 runs to 14 residues. V lost 5 bases to trimming and J lost 4 bases, with 11 bases between them. CDR3 in DNA: TGTGCCAGCAGTATCAGGGTTTCCACCGGGGAGCTGTTTTTT. Encoded protein: CASSIRVSTGELFF.

This clonotype was recorded a few times. The genes are TRBV19 and TRBJ2-1; TRBD2 matches 8 bases. CDR1 LNHDA and CDR2 SQIVND come from the germline V gene (reference sequence). The V segment lost 4 bases and the J segment 7 bases; nucleotides outside the gene matches: 15. This CDR3 spans 17 amino acids. DNA for the CDR3: TGTGCCAGTAGTAGGGGAGGGCTAGCGGGCGATGCGAATGAGCAGTTCTTC. This codes for CASSRGGLAGDANEQFF.

There are a few counts of this clonotype. The chain joins TRBV7-8 to TRBJ1-1; 9 bases line up with TRBD1. With V trimmed by 1 base and J by 12 bases, 6 bases remained unmatched. Per the germline V gene, CDR1 is SGHVS and CDR2 is FQNEAQ. CDR3 length equals 13 residues. The CDR3 region is CASSLDGTGRTFF. In DNA, the CDR3 is TGTGCCAGCAGCTTAGATGGGACAGGGCGTACTTTCTTT.

This chain links TRBV28 with TRBJ2-4; perhaps TRBD1 as D (5 bases). The CDR3 runs 15 residues. Trimming left V 7 bases short and J 0 bases short, with 13 bases between. Germline CDR1 and CDR2: MDHEN and SYDVKM. CDR3 in DNA: TGTGCCAGCACCACGACAGAGTTAGCCAAAAACATTCAGTACTTC. Its translation: CASTTTELAKNIQYF.

This rearrangement joins TRBV4-1 to TRBJ2-4; D unresolved. The V gene's germline CDR1 is MGHRA and CDR2 YSYEKL. Trimming left V 1 base short and J 6 bases short, with 10 bases between. The CDR3 runs to 14 residues. The CDR3 bases are TGCGCCAGCAGCCAAGTCTTCGGCAGAAACATTCAGTACTTC. This codes for CASSQVFGRNIQYF.

About this clonotype: Germline is not matched at one junction end, which may reflect a read error. This chain links TRBV4-1 with TRBJ1-6; D is unclear. The CDR3 has 16 residues. CDR1 and CDR2 from the germline V gene are MGHRA and YSYEKL. The chain's CDR3 is CASSQGLGRNHSPLHF. The CDR3 nucleotides read TGTGCCAGCAGCCAAGGGTTAGGACGGAACCATTCACCCCTCCACTTT.

The genes are TRBV15 and TRBJ1-6; tentatively, D is TRBD1 (5 bases). The CDR3 loop spans 15 amino acids. Germline-derived CDR1 and CDR2 are LNHNV and YYDKDF (reference sequence). Trimming stripped 2 bases from V and 10 bases from J, with 15 bases between. Here the CDR3 reads CATSRSRDPGSPLHF. Written as DNA, the CDR3 is TGTGCCACCAGCAGATCCCGGGACCCCGGATCACCCCTCCACTTT.